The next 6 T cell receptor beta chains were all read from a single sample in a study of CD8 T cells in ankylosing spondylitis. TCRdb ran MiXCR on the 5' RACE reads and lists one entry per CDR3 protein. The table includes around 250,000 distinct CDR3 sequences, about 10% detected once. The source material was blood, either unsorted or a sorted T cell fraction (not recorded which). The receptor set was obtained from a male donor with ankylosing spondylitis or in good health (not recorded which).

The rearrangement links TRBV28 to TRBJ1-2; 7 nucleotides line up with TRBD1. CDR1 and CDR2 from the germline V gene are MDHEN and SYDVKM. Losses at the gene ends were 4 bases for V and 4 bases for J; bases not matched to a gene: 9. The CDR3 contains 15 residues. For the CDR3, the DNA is TGTGCCAGCAGTTCCACCGGGACAGAACTCTATGGCTACACCTTC. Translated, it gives CASSSTGTELYGYTF.

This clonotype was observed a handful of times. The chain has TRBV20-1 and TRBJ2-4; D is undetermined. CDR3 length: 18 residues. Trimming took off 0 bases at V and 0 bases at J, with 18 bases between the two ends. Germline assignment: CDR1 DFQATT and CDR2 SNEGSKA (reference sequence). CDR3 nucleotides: TGCAGTGCTAGAGATGTCGGTCTTGAAGAACTAGCCAAAAACATTCAGTACTTC. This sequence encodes CSARDVGLEELAKNIQYF.

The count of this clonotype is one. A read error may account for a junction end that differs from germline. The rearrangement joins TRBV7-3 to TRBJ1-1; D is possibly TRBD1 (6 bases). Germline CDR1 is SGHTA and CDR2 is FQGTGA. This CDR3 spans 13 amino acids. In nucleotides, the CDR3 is TGTGCCAGCAGCGCATACAGGGAGGCTGAAGCTATCTTT. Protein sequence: CASSAYREAEAIF.

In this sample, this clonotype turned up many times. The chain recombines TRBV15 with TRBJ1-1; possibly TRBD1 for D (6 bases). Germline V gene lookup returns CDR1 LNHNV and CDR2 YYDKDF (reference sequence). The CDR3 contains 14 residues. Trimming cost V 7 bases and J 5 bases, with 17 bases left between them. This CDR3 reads CATIPGHRGTEAFF. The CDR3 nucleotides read TGTGCCACCATACCGGGACACCGGGGGACTGAAGCTTTCTTT.

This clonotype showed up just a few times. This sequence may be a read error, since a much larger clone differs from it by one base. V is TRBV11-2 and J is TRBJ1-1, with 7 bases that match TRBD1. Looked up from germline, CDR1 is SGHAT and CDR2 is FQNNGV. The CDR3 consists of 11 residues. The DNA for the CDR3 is TGTGCCAGGAGTTCAACCCTTGGGACAGCTTTT. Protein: CARSSTLGTAF.

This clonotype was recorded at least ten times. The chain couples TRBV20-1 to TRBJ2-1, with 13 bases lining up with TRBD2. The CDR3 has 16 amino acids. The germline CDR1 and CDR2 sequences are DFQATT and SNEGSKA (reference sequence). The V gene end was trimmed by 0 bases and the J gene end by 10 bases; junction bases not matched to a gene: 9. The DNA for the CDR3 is TGCAGTGCTAGAGATCCGACTAGCGGGAGGTTCTGGGAGCAGTTCTTC. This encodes CSARDPTSGRFWEQFF.